The present T cell receptor beta chain was sequenced within a study of T cell changes during pregnancy in multiple sclerosis. TCRdb's copy holds only in-frame clones and misses some; the assay was immunoSEQ multiplex PCR. The data contain about 66,000 clones, over 75% of them singletons. Per the germline V gene, CDR1 is MNHEY and CDR2 is SVGAGI. The CDR3 is 15 residues long. The ends were cut back, 2 bases at V and 1 base at J, with 11 bases in the middle. The input for sequencing was CD8+ T cells from peripheral blood mononuclear cells, taken before pregnancy. J is TRBJ1-1 and V is TRBV6-5, with D possibly being TRBD1 (6 bases). The TCR sequence derives from a female donor with multiple sclerosis, enrolled in a pregnancy study. CDR3 sequence: CASSYPPGANTEAFF. The CDR3 DNA reads as TGTGCCAGCAGTTACCCACCAGGGGCGAACACTGAAGCTTTCTTT.